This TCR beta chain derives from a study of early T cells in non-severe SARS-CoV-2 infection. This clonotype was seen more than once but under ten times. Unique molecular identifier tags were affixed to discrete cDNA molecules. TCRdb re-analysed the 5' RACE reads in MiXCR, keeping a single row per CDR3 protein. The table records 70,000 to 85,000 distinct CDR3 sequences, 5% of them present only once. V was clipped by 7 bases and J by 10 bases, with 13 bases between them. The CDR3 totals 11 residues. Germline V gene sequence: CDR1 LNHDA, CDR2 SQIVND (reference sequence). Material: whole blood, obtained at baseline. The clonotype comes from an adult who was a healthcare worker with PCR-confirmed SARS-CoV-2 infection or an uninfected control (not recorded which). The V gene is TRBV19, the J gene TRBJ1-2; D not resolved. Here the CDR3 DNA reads TGTGCCAGTACTAAAGAGAGGGTCTACACCTTC. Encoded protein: CASTKERVYTF. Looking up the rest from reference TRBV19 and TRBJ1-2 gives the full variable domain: DGGITQSPKYLFRKEGQNVTLSCEQNLNHDAMYWYRQDPGQGLRLIYYSQIVNDFQKGDIAEGYSVSREKKESFPLTVTSAQKNPTAFYLCASTKERVYTFGSGTRLTVV.